This T cell receptor beta chain was recorded in a study of preoperative IRX-2 immunotherapy in early breast cancer (dated by TCRdb to between 2018 and 2021). This sample's treatment or condition label indicates: preoperative locoregional IRX-2 cytokine immunotherapy. The samples were obtained from a phase Ib study that tested preoperative, locoregional IRX-2 cytokine immunotherapy meant to prime immune responses. The donors were early-stage breast cancer patients who were given IRX-2 prior to surgery. Libraries were made using the immunoSEQ multiplex PCR assay. Sourced from immuneACCESS, this table was stored by TCRdb with only in-frame sequences that have V and J called. A share of the clones is absent; for the studies checked, an unresolved V gene accounts for under half, and the remainder has no known explanation. The sample records over 300 clones, over 80% of which are singletons. The ten biggest clones cover about an eighth of the sample.

As regards this clone: It has no known antigen specificity. No base quality information exists; no much larger clone differs at one position.

As encoded in the germline V gene, CDR1 is MDHEN while CDR2 is SYDVKM. The germline V end is reduced by 5 bases and the J end by 3 bases; junction bases left unmatched: 10. The CDR3 numbers 16 residues from cysteine through phenylalanine. CDR3 DNA is the only sequence kept; it has 48 bases, read in frame from the first base. The sequencing used tumor tissue, collected before IRX-2 immunotherapy. The receptor chain draws on TRBV28 and TRBJ2-7, with TRBD2 identical over 10 junction bases. The sequence came from a human donor with breast cancer. This receptor carries the CDR3 CASSHRSGTSDYEQYF. The DNA sequence follows: TGTGCCAGCAGTCACCGCTCCGGGACTAGCGACTACGAGCAGTACTTC.